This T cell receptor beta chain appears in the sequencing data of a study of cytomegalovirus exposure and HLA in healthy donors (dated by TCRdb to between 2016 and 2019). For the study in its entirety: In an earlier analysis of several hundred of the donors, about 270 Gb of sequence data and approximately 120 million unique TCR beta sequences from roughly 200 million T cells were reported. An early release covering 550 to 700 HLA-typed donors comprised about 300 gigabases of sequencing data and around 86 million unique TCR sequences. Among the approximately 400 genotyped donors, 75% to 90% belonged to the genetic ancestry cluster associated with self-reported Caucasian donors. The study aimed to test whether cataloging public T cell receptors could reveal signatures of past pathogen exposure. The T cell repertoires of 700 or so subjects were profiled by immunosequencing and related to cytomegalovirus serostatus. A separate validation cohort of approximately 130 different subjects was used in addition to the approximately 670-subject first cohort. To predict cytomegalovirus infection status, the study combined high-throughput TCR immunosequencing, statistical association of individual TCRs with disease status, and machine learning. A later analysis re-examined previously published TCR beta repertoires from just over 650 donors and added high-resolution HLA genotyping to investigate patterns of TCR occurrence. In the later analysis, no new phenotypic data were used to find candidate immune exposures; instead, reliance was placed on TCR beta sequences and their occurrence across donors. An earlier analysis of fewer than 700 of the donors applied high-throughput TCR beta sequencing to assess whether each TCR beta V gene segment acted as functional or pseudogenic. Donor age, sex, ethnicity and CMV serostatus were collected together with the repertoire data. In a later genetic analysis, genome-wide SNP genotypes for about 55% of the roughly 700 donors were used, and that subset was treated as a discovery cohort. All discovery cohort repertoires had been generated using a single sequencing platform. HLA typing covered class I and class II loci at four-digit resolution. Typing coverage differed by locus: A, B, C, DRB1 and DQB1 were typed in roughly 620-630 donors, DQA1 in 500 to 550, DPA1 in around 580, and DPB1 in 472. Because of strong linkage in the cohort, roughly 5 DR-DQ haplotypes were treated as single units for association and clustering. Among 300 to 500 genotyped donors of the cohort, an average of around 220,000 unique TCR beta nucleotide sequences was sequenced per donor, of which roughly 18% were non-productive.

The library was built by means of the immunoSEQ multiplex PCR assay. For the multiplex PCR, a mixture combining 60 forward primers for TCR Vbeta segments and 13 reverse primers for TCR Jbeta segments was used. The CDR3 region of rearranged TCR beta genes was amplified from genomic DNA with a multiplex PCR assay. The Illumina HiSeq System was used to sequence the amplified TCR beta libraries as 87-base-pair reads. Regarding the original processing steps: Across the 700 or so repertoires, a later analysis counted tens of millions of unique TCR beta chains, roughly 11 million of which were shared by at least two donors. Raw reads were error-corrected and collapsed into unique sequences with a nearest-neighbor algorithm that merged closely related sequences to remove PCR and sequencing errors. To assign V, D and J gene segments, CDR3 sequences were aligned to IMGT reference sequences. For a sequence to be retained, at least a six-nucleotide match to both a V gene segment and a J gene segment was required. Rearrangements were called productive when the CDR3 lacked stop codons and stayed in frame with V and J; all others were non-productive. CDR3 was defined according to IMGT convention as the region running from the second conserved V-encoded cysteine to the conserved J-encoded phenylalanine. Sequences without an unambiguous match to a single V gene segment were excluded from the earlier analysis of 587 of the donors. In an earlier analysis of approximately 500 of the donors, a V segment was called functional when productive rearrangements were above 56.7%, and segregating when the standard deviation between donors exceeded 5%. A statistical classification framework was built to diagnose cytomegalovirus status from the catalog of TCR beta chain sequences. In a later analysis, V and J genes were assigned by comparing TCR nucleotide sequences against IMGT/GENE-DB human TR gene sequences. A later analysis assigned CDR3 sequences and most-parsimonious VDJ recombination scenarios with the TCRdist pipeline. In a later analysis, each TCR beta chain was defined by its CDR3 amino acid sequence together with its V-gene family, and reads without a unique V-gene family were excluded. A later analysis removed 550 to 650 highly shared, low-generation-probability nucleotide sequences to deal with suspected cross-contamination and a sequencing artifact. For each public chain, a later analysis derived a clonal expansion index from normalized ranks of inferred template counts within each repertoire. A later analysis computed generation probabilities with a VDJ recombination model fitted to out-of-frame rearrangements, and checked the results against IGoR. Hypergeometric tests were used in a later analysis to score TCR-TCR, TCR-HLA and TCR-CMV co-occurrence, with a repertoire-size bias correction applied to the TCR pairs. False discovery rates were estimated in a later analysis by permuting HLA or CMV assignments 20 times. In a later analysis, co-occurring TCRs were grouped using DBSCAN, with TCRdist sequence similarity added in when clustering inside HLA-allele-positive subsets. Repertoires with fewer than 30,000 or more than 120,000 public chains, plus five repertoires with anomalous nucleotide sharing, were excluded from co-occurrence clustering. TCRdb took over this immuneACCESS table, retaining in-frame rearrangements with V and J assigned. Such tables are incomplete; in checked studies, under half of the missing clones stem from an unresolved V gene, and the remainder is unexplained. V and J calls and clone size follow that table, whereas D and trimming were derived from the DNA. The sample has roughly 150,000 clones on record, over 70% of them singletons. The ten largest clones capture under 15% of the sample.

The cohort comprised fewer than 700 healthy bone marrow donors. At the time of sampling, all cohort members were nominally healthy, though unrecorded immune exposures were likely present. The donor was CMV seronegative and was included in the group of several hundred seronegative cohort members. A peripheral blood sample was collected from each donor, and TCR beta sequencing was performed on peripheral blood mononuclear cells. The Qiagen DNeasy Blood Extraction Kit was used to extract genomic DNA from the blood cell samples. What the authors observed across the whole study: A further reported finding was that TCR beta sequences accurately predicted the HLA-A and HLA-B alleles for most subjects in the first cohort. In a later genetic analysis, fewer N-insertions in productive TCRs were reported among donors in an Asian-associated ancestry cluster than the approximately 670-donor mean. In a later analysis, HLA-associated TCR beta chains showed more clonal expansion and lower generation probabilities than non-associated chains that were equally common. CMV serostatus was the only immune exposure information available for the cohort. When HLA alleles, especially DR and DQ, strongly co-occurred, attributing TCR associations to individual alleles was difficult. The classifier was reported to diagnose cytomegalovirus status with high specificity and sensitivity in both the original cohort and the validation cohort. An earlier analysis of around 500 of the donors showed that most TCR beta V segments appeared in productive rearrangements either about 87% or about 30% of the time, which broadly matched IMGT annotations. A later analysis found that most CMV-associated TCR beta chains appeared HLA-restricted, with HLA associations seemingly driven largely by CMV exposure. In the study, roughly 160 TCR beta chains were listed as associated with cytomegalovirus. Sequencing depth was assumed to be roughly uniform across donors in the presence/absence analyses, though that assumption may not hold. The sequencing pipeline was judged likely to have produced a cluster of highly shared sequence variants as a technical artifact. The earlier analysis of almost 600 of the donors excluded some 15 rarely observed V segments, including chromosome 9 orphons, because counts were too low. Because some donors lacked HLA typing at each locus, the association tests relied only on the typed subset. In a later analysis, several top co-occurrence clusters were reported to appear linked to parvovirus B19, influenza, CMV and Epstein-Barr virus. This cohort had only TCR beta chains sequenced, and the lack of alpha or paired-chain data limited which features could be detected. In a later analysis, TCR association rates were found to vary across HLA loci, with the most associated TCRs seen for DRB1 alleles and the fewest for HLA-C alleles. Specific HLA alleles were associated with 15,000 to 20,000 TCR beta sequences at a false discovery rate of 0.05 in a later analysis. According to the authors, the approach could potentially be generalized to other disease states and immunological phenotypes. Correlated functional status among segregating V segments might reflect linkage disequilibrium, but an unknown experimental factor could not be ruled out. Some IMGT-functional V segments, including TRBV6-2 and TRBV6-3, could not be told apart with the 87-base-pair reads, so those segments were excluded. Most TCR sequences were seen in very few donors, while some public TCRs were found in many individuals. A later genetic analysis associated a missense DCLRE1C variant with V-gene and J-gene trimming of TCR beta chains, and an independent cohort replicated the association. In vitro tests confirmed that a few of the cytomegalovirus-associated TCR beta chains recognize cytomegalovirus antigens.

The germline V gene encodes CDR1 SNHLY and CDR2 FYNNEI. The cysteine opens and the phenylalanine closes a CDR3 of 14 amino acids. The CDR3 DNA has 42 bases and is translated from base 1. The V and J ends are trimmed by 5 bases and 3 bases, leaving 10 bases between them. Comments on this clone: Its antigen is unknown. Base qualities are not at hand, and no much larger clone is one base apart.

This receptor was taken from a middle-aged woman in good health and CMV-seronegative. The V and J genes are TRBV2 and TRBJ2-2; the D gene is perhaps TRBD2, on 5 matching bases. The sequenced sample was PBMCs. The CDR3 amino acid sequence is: CASSTRRYTGELFF. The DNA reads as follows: TGTGCCAGCAGTACTAGAAGGTACACCGGGGAGCTGTTTTTT.